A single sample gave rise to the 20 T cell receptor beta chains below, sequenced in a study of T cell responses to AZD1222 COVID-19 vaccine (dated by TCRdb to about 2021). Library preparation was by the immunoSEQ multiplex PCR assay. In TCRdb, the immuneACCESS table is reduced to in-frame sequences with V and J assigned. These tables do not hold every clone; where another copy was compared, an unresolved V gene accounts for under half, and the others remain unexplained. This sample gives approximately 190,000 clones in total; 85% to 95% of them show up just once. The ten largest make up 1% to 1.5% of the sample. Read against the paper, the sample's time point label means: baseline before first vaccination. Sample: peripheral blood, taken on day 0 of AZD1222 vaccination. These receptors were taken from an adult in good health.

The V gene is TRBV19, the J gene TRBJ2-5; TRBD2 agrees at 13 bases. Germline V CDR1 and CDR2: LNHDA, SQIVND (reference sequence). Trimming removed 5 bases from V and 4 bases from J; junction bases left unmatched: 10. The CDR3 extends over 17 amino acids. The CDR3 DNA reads TGTGCCAGTAGTCGGACTAGCGGGGGTATCACTTCAGAGACCCAGTACTTC. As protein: CASSRTSGGITSETQYF.

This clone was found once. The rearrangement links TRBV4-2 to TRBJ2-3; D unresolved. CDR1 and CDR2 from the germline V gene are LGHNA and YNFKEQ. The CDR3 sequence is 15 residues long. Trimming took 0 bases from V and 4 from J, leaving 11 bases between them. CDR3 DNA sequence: TGTGCCAGCAGCCAAGACGCCCTGAAGGCAGATACGCAGTATTTT. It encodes CASSQDALKADTQYF.

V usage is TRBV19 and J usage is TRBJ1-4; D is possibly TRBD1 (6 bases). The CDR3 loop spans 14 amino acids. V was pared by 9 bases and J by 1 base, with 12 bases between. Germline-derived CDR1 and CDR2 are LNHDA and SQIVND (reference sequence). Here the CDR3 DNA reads TGTGCCAGCAAAGAAGGGGGAACTAATGAAAAACTGTTTTTT. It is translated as CASKEGGTNEKLFF.

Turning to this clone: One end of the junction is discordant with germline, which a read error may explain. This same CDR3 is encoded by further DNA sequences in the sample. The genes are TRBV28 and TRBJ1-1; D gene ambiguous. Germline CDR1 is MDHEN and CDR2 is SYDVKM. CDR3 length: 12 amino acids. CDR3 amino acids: CASTFYNTEAFF. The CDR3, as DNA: TGTGCCAGCACCTTCTACAACACTGAAGCTTTTTTT.

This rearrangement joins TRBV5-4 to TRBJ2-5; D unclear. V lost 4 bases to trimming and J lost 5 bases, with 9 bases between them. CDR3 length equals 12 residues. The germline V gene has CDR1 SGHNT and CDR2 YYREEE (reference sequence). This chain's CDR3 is CASSVEAETQYF. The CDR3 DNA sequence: TGTGCCAGCAGCGTTGAGGCCGAGACCCAGTACTTC.

Written as DNA, the CDR3 is TGTGCCAGCAGTCTGAGTCTAGGTGTCGGCGGGACACTTCACTATGGCTACACCTTC. Amino acids: CASSLSLGVGGTLHYGYTF. The J gene is TRBJ1-2, the V gene TRBV6-6, with D maybe TRBD1 (6 bases). The CDR3 runs to 19 residues. CDR1 MNHNY and CDR2 SVGAGI come from the germline V gene (reference sequence). The ends were cut back, 5 bases at V and 3 bases at J, with 28 bases in the middle.

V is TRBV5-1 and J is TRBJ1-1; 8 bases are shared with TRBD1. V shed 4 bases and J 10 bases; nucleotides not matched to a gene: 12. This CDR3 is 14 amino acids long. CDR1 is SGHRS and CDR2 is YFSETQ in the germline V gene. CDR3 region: CASSDTGTGIAAFF. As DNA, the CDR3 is TGCGCCAGCAGCGACACCGGGACAGGAATAGCAGCTTTCTTT.

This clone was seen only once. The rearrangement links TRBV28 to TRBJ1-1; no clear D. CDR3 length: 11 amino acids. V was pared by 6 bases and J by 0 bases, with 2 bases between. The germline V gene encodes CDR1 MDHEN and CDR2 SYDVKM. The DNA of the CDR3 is TGTGCCAGCAGGCTGAACACTGAAGCTTTCTTT. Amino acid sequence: CASRLNTEAFF.

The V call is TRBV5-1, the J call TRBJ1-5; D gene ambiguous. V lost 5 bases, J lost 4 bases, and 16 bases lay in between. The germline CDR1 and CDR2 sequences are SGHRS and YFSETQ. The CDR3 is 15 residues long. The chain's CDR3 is CASSFGFGRNQPQHF. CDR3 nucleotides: TGCGCCAGCAGTTTCGGTTTCGGGAGAAATCAGCCCCAGCATTTT.

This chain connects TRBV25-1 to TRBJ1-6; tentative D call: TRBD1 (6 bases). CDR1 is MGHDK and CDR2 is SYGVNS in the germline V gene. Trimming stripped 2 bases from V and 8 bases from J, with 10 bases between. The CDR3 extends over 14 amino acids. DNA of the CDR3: TGTGCCAGCAGTGAAACAGGGAGAGATTCACCCCTCCACTTT. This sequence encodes CASSETGRDSPLHF.

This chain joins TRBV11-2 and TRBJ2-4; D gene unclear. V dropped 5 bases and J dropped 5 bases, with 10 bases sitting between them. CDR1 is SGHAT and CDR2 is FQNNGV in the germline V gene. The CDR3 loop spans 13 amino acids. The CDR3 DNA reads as TGTGCCAGCAGCCTAAGTGGCGAAAACATTCAGTACTTC. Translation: CASSLSGENIQYF.

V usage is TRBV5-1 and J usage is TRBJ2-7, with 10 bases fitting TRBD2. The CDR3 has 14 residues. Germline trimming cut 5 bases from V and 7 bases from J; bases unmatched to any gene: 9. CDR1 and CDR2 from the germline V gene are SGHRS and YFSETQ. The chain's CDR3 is CASSPEAGGREQYF. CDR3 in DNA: TGCGCCAGCAGTCCCGAAGCGGGGGGGCGAGAGCAGTACTTC.

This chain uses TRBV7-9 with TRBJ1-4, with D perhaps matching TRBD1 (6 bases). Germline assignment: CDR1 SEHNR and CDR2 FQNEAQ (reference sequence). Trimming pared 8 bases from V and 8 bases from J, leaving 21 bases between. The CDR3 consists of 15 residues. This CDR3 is CASGLGGGRTEKLFF. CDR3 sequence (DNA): TGTGCCAGCGGCCTGGGCGGGGGGCGGACCGAAAAACTGTTTTTT. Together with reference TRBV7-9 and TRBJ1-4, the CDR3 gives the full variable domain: DTGVSQNPRHKITKRGQNVTFRCDPISEHNRLYWYRQTLGQGPEFLTYFQNEAQLEKSRLLSDRFSAERPKGSFSTLEIQRTEQGDSAMYLCASGLGGGRTEKLFFGSGTQLSVL.

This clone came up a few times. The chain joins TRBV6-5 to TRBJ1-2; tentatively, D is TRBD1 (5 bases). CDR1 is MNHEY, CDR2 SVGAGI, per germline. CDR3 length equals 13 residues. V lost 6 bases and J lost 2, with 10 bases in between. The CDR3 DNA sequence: TGTGCCAGCAGCAGGGACGACAACTATGGCTACACCTTC. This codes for CASSRDDNYGYTF.

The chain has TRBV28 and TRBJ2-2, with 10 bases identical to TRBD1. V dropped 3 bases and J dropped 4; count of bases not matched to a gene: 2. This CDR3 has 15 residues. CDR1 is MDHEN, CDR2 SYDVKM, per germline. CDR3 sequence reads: CASSLGQGSTGELFF. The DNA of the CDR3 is TGTGCCAGCAGTTTGGGACAGGGGTCCACCGGGGAGCTGTTTTTT. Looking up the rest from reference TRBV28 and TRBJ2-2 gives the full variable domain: DVKVTQSSRYLVKRTGEKVFLECVQDMDHENMFWYRQDPGLGLRLIYFSYDVKMKEKGDIPEGYSVSREKKERFSLILESASTNQTSMYLCASSLGQGSTGELFFGEGSRLTVL.

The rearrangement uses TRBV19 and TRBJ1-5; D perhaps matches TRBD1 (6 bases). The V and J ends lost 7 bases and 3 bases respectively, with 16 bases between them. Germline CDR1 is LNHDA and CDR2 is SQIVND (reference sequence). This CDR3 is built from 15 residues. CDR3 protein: CASIQQQGTNQPQHF. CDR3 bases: TGTGCCAGTATTCAACAACAGGGTACCAATCAGCCCCAGCATTTT.

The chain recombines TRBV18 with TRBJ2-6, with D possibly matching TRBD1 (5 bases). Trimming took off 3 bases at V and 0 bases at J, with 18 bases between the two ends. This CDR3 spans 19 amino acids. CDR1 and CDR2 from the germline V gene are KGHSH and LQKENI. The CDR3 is CASSPVLDKGSSGANVLTF. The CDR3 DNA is TGTGCCAGCTCACCTGTGCTGGACAAGGGCAGCTCTGGGGCCAACGTCCTGACTTTC.

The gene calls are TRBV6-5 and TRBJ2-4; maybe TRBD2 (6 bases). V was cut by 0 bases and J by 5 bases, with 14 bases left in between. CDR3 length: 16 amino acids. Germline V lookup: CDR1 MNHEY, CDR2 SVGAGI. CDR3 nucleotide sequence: TGTGCCAGCAGTTACTCCGGCTACCGGAGGGAAAACATTCAGTACTTC. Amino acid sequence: CASSYSGYRRENIQYF.

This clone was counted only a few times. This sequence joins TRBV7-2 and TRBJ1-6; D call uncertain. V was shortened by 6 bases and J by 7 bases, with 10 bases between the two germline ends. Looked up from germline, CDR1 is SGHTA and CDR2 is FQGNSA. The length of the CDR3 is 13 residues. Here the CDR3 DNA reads TGTGCCAGCAGGGAGGACTGGAATTCACCCCTCCACTTT. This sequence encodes CASREDWNSPLHF.

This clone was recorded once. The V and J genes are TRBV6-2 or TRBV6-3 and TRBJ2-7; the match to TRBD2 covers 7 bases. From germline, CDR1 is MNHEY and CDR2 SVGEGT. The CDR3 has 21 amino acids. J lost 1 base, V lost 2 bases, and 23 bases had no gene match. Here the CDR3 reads CASSYPPPGGTSLAASYEQYF. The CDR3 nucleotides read TGTGCCAGCAGTTACCCCCCCCCGGGTGGGACGTCCCTAGCGGCTTCCTACGAGCAGTACTTC.